The T cell receptor (beta chain) described here comes from a study of blood T cell repertoires in COVID-19. V lost 6 bases, J lost 4 bases, and 8 bases stayed unmatched. Looked up from germline, CDR1 is ENHRY and CDR2 is SYGVKD. The CDR3 extends over 15 amino acids. TCRdb's table, derived via immunoSEQ multiplex PCR, lists solely in-frame clones and lacks some. The sample shows hundreds of thousands of clones, roughly four fifths of them seen only once. Sample: peripheral blood. The chain couples TRBV10-3 to TRBJ2-7, with 11 bases matching TRBD1. The receptor was isolated from a woman of 80 years or more with acute or convalescent COVID-19. CDR3 bases: TGTGCCATCAGGCCGGGACAGGGGGGGCATTACGAGCAGTACTTC. This translates into CAIRPGQGGHYEQYF.